The rows below give T cell receptor beta chains drawn from one sample of a study of early T cells in non-severe SARS-CoV-2 infection. Each CDR3 protein gets one entry after TCRdb re-called the 5' RACE reads with MiXCR. Seen here are more than 55,000 distinct CDR3 sequences, 3.5% to 6% observed once, and the top ten hold roughly 3.9%. Here the sequenced sample was whole blood, taken at baseline. All receptors come from an adult who was a healthcare worker with PCR-confirmed SARS-CoV-2 infection or an uninfected control (not recorded which). The donor label of this sample is uncertain. The CDR3 runs from the conserved cysteine through the conserved F or W. D genes are given only for firm matches. Size is stated for part of the rows, as once, few or many counts, or as a class when the clone is expanded.

CDR3 DNA: TGTGCCAGCAGCTTTAGGGGGACTGGGGCCAACGTCCTGACTTTC; CDR3 protein: CASSFRGTGANVLTF; J gene: TRBJ2-6; D gene: NA; clone size: many; V gene: TRBV5-6
CDR3 DNA: TGTGCCAGCAGCCCGGGACAGGACTCCCAAGAGACCCAGTACTTC; CDR3 protein: CASSPGQDSQETQYF; J gene: TRBJ2-5; D gene: TRBD1; clone size: NA; V gene: TRBV11-3
CDR3 DNA: TGCGCCAGCAGTGAGCAGCGGGTTGCAGATACGCAGTATTTT; CDR3 protein: CASSEQRVADTQYF; J gene: TRBJ2-3; D gene: NA; clone size: many; V gene: TRBV10-2
CDR3 DNA: TGTGCCAGCAGTGAAGGTCGACAGGGGGAGCTGTTTTTT; CDR3 protein: CASSEGRQGELFF; J gene: TRBJ2-2; D gene: NA; clone size: NA; V gene: TRBV6-1
CDR3 DNA: TGTGCCAGCAGCCTCTCACGAAGGGATACGCAGTATTTT; CDR3 protein: CASSLSRRDTQYF; J gene: TRBJ2-3; D gene: NA; clone size: many; V gene: TRBV7-2
CDR3 DNA: TGTGCCAGCAGTCCTAGCGGGGACTACACCGGGGAGCTGTTTTTT; CDR3 protein: CASSPSGDYTGELFF; J gene: TRBJ2-2; D gene: TRBD2; clone size: many; V gene: TRBV7-2
CDR3 DNA: TGCAGTGCCTCAATTAACCAGGGGGCTTTGGGGGAGACCCAGTACTTC; CDR3 protein: CSASINQGALGETQYF; J gene: TRBJ2-5; D gene: TRBD1; clone size: NA; V gene: TRBV20-1
CDR3 DNA: TGCGCCAGCAGCCTTTCTCCAGGGGAGGAAAAACTGTTTTTT; CDR3 protein: CASSLSPGEEKLFF; J gene: TRBJ1-4; D gene: NA; clone size: NA; V gene: TRBV4-1
CDR3 DNA: TGTGCCAGCAGCATAACGGTTTTCGGGGAGCTGTTTTTT; CDR3 protein: CASSITVFGELFF; J gene: TRBJ2-2; D gene: NA; clone size: few; V gene: TRBV7-8
CDR3 DNA: TGTGCCAGCAGCCCGGGACCCGCTTGGGAGCAGTACTTC; CDR3 protein: CASSPGPAWEQYF; J gene: TRBJ2-7; D gene: NA; clone size: NA; V gene: TRBV7-2
CDR3 DNA: TGTGCCAGCAGCTTAGCTCCAGGGACGTTGAACACTGAAGCTTTCTTT; CDR3 protein: CASSLAPGTLNTEAFF; J gene: TRBJ1-1; D gene: NA; clone size: many; V gene: TRBV7-2
CDR3 DNA: TGTGCCAGCAGTTCCGCACTCAGGACAGGGGACACTGAAGCTTTCTTT; CDR3 protein: CASSSALRTGDTEAFF; J gene: TRBJ1-1; D gene: TRBD1; clone size: NA; V gene: TRBV12-3/TRBV12-4
CDR3 DNA: TGTGCCAGCAGTTCCCTCAGTACTGGCTACACCTTC; CDR3 protein: CASSSLSTGYTF; J gene: TRBJ1-2; D gene: NA; clone size: few; V gene: TRBV27
CDR3 DNA: TGCGCCAGCAGCTTGGGAGGAGGGGTCCTTTACAATGAGCAGTTCTTC; CDR3 protein: CASSLGGGVLYNEQFF; J gene: TRBJ2-1; D gene: NA; clone size: NA; V gene: TRBV5-1
CDR3 DNA: TGTGCCAGCACGTTCAGGGGGCGCCCCGGCGAGCAGTACTTC; CDR3 protein: CASTFRGRPGEQYF; J gene: TRBJ2-7; D gene: TRBD1; clone size: many; V gene: TRBV27
CDR3 DNA: TGTGCCAGCAGCTTAAGATCAACTGTAGGCCAAGAGACCCAGTACTTC; CDR3 protein: CASSLRSTVGQETQYF; J gene: TRBJ2-5; D gene: NA; clone size: many; V gene: TRBV11-2
CDR3 DNA: TGTGCCACCAGTGATTTGGCGGGAGACACAGATACGCAGTATTTT; CDR3 protein: CATSDLAGDTDTQYF; J gene: TRBJ2-3; D gene: TRBD2; clone size: many; V gene: TRBV24-1
CDR3 DNA: TGCGCCAGCAGCGGGACAGGGAACAACGAGCAGTACTTC; CDR3 protein: CASSGTGNNEQYF; J gene: TRBJ2-7; D gene: TRBD1; clone size: few; V gene: TRBV5-1
CDR3 DNA: TGTGCCATCAGTGGGTCGGCGGGCTATGGCTACACCTTC; CDR3 protein: CAISGSAGYGYTF; J gene: TRBJ1-2; D gene: NA; clone size: few; V gene: TRBV10-3
CDR3 DNA: TGTGCCAGCAGCTTACGGGACACCGGCGAAAAACTGTTTTTT; CDR3 protein: CASSLRDTGEKLFF; J gene: TRBJ1-4; D gene: NA; clone size: NA; V gene: TRBV7-9
CDR3 DNA: TGCGCCAGCAGCCAAGTTGCAGGGTCGGATCAGCCCCAGCATTTT; CDR3 protein: CASSQVAGSDQPQHF; J gene: TRBJ1-5; D gene: NA; clone size: NA; V gene: TRBV4-3
CDR3 DNA: TGTGCCAGCAGTGGACCCGCAGGGTACGGTGGCTACACCTTC; CDR3 protein: CASSGPAGYGGYTF; J gene: TRBJ1-2; D gene: NA; clone size: few; V gene: TRBV28
CDR3 DNA: TGTGCCAGCAGTACAGGGGGGGCTAGGAATGAGCAGTTCTTC; CDR3 protein: CASSTGGARNEQFF; J gene: TRBJ2-1; D gene: NA; clone size: few; V gene: TRBV12-3/TRBV12-4
CDR3 DNA: TGCAGTGCTGCAACAGGGGCCGCTAATGAAAAACTGTTTTTT; CDR3 protein: CSAATGAANEKLFF; J gene: TRBJ1-4; D gene: TRBD1; clone size: few; V gene: TRBV20-1
CDR3 DNA: TGTGCCAGCATCCCCCAGCCCCCCGGCATCCCCTACAATGAGCAGTTCTTC; CDR3 protein: CASIPQPPGIPYNEQFF; J gene: TRBJ2-1; D gene: NA; clone size: many; V gene: TRBV28
CDR3 DNA: TGCAGTGCCACACCTGGGCGCATAGATACGCAGTATTTT; CDR3 protein: CSATPGRIDTQYF; J gene: TRBJ2-3; D gene: NA; clone size: many; V gene: TRBV20-1
CDR3 DNA: TGTGCCAGCAGCTCCATAAGAGCTAGGAGGGTACCGGATACGCAGTATTTT; CDR3 protein: CASSSIRARRVPDTQYF; J gene: TRBJ2-3; D gene: NA; clone size: many; V gene: TRBV7-2
CDR3 DNA: TGCAGTACTACCGGACAGGGGGTAACCTACGAGCAGTACTTC; CDR3 protein: CSTTGQGVTYEQYF; J gene: TRBJ2-7; D gene: TRBD1; clone size: NA; V gene: TRBV20-1
CDR3 DNA: TGCGCCAGCAGCCAAGGCTGGTCAGGGCCCTACGAGCAGTACTTC; CDR3 protein: CASSQGWSGPYEQYF; J gene: TRBJ2-7; D gene: NA; clone size: NA; V gene: TRBV4-3
CDR3 DNA: TGTGCCAGCAGCTTAATCGCGGGACGAGGAAACTATGGCTACACCTTC; CDR3 protein: CASSLIAGRGNYGYTF; J gene: TRBJ1-2; D gene: NA; clone size: many; V gene: TRBV7-2
CDR3 DNA: TGTGCCAGCAGCCAAGAAATTAGCATGGACCATGGCTACACCTTC; CDR3 protein: CASSQEISMDHGYTF; J gene: TRBJ1-2; D gene: NA; clone size: many; V gene: TRBV4-2
CDR3 DNA: TGTGCCAGCAGCGTCGGACTAGCGGGGGCCGCCTACGAGCAGTACTTC; CDR3 protein: CASSVGLAGAAYEQYF; J gene: TRBJ2-7; D gene: TRBD2; clone size: NA; V gene: TRBV9
CDR3 DNA: TGTGCCAGCAGTAAACCCAGGACCTACAATGAGCAGTTCTTC; CDR3 protein: CASSKPRTYNEQFF; J gene: TRBJ2-1; D gene: NA; clone size: many; V gene: TRBV7-9
CDR3 DNA: TGTGCCAGCAGGGGAACAGGGGTGGCCGGGGAGCTGTTTTTT; CDR3 protein: CASRGTGVAGELFF; J gene: TRBJ2-2; D gene: TRBD1; clone size: NA; V gene: TRBV6-1
CDR3 DNA: TGCAGTGCTAGAGATAACCAAGGGGTCGAAAAACTGTTTTTT; CDR3 protein: CSARDNQGVEKLFF; J gene: TRBJ1-4; D gene: NA; clone size: few; V gene: TRBV20-1
CDR3 DNA: TGCAGTGCTAGAGATCAGCAGGGTTCGAGGCAGCCCCAGCATTTT; CDR3 protein: CSARDQQGSRQPQHF; J gene: TRBJ1-5; D gene: NA; clone size: many; V gene: TRBV20-1
CDR3 DNA: TGTGCCAGCAGCATTCGGAGCGGGGGGTCGAACACCGGGGAGCTGTTTTTT; CDR3 protein: CASSIRSGGSNTGELFF; J gene: TRBJ2-2; D gene: TRBD2; clone size: NA; V gene: TRBV7-6
CDR3 DNA: TGTGCCAGCAGCCAAGAGGAGTCCGTTATTGGCGAGCAGTTCTTC; CDR3 protein: CASSQEESVIGEQFF; J gene: TRBJ2-1; D gene: NA; clone size: NA; V gene: TRBV4-2
CDR3 DNA: TGTGCCAGCAGTTTACGATCGGGGGCCTCGAGGGATGAGCAGTTCTTC; CDR3 protein: CASSLRSGASRDEQFF; J gene: TRBJ2-1; D gene: NA; clone size: many; V gene: TRBV28
CDR3 DNA: TGTGCCAGCAGCTTGTACGGGGTGAACACTGAAGCTTTCTTT; CDR3 protein: CASSLYGVNTEAFF; J gene: TRBJ1-1; D gene: NA; clone size: many; V gene: TRBV5-5
CDR3 DNA: TGTGCCAGCAGTAAGAGCGCTTGGGGGTTCTTCAATAATTACGAGCAGTACTTC; CDR3 protein: CASSKSAWGFFNNYEQYF; J gene: TRBJ2-7; D gene: NA; clone size: NA; V gene: TRBV28
CDR3 DNA: TGCGCCAGCAGCCCTCTTTTCGACGTAAACACTGAAGCTTTCTTT; CDR3 protein: CASSPLFDVNTEAFF; J gene: TRBJ1-1; D gene: NA; clone size: few; V gene: TRBV4-1
CDR3 DNA: TGTGCCAGCAGCCGAGGTCGAAGCACAGATACGCAGTATTTT; CDR3 protein: CASSRGRSTDTQYF; J gene: TRBJ2-3; D gene: NA; clone size: many; V gene: TRBV7-8
CDR3 DNA: TGTGCCAGCAGTTTGACACGGTACGAGCAGTACTTC; CDR3 protein: CASSLTRYEQYF; J gene: TRBJ2-7; D gene: NA; clone size: many; V gene: TRBV28
CDR3 DNA: TGTGCCAGCAGCTTGGTGCCAGGGGGCGCGTATTCACCCCTCCACTTT; CDR3 protein: CASSLVPGGAYSPLHF; J gene: TRBJ1-6; D gene: TRBD1; clone size: few; V gene: TRBV5-4
CDR3 DNA: TGCAGTGCCAGGGCAAGGGCTAACTATGGCTACACCTTC; CDR3 protein: CSARARANYGYTF; J gene: TRBJ1-2; D gene: NA; clone size: many; V gene: TRBV20-1
CDR3 DNA: TGCGCCAGGGGAACGGGGGAGAGCTCCTATAATTCACCCCTCCACTTT; CDR3 protein: CARGTGESSYNSPLHF; J gene: TRBJ1-6; D gene: NA; clone size: NA; V gene: TRBV5-1
CDR3 DNA: TGCGCCAGCAGCCAAGTGGGCAGGGTGGGGACTAATGAAAAACTGTTTTTT; CDR3 protein: CASSQVGRVGTNEKLFF; J gene: TRBJ1-4; D gene: NA; clone size: NA; V gene: TRBV4-3
CDR3 DNA: TGTGCCAGCAGCCAGGACGGGACACAATTCTACAATGAGCAGTTCTTC; CDR3 protein: CASSQDGTQFYNEQFF; J gene: TRBJ2-1; D gene: NA; clone size: many; V gene: TRBV11-2
CDR3 DNA: TGTGCCAGCAGAAGAACGCAGGGAGGGCTCGCCCAGCATTTT; CDR3 protein: CASRRTQGGLAQHF; J gene: TRBJ1-5; D gene: NA; clone size: few; V gene: TRBV6-2/TRBV6-3
CDR3 DNA: TGTGCCTGGGCAGGGAATGAGCAGTTCTTC; CDR3 protein: CAWAGNEQFF; J gene: TRBJ2-1; D gene: NA; clone size: few; V gene: TRBV30
CDR3 DNA: TGCAGTGCTAGTGAAGACAGGGTCGAGCAGTACTTC; CDR3 protein: CSASEDRVEQYF; J gene: TRBJ2-7; D gene: TRBD1; clone size: many; V gene: TRBV20-1
CDR3 DNA: TGTGCCAGCAGCTCCGACAGGGGCCCTGCTAATTCACCCCTCCACTTT; CDR3 protein: CASSSDRGPANSPLHF; J gene: TRBJ1-6; D gene: TRBD1; clone size: many; V gene: TRBV6-5
CDR3 DNA: TGTGCCAGCAGCCCCCGCCAGGGGGCCACTGAAGCTTTCTTT; CDR3 protein: CASSPRQGATEAFF; J gene: TRBJ1-1; D gene: TRBD1; clone size: few; V gene: TRBV7-9
CDR3 DNA: TGTGCCAGTAGTCCCGGGACAGGGAGCAATCAGCCCCAGCATTTT; CDR3 protein: CASSPGTGSNQPQHF; J gene: TRBJ1-5; D gene: TRBD1; clone size: many; V gene: TRBV19
CDR3 DNA: TGTGCCAGCAGCACCCAAGGGAGCGGGGCGGGGGAGCAGTACTTC; CDR3 protein: CASSTQGSGAGEQYF; J gene: TRBJ2-7; D gene: TRBD2; clone size: NA; V gene: TRBV7-8
CDR3 DNA: TGTGCCAGCAGCCAAGCAGTACTAGCGGGGTATGGAGAGCAGTACTTC; CDR3 protein: CASSQAVLAGYGEQYF; J gene: TRBJ2-7; D gene: TRBD2; clone size: few; V gene: TRBV3-1
CDR3 DNA: TGTGCCAGCCCCGCTTCGGAAAGGGCCCCTAGCAATCAGCCCCAGCATTTT; CDR3 protein: CASPASERAPSNQPQHF; J gene: TRBJ1-5; D gene: NA; clone size: once; V gene: TRBV7-9
CDR3 DNA: TGTGCCAGCAGCCCCTCTGGACGGACGAACACTGAAGCTTTCTTT; CDR3 protein: CASSPSGRTNTEAFF; J gene: TRBJ1-1; D gene: NA; clone size: NA; V gene: TRBV12-3/TRBV12-4
CDR3 DNA: TGTGCCTGGAGTGTACTCGTAGCCTGGGAGACCCAGTACTTC; CDR3 protein: CAWSVLVAWETQYF; J gene: TRBJ2-5; D gene: NA; clone size: many; V gene: TRBV30